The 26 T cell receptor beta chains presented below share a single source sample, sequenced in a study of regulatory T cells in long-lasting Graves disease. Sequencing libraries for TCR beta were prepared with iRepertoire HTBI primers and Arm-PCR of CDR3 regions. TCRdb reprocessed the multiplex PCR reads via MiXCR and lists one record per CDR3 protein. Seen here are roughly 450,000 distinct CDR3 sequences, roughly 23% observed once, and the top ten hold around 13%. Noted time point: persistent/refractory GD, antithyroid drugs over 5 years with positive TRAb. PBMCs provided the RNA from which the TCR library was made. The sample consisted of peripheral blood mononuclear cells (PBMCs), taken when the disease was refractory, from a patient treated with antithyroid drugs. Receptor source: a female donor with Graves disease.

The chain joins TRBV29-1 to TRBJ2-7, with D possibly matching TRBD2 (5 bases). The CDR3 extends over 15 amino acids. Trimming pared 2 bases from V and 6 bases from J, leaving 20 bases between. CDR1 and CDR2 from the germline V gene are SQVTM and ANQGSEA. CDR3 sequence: CSVERVGDSQSEQYF. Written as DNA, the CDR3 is TGCAGCGTTGAAAGGGTCGGGGATTCCCAATCCGAGCAGTACTTC.

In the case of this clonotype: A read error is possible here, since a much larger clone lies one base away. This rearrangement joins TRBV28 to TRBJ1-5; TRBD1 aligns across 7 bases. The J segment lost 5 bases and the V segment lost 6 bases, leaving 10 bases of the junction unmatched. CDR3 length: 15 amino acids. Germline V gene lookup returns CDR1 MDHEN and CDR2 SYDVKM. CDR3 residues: CASRPNRGGDQPQHF. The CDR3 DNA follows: TGTGCCAGCAGGCCTAACAGGGGAGGAGATCAGCCCCAGCATTTT. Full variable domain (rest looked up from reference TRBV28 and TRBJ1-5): DVKVTQSSRYLVKRTGEKVFLECVQDMDHENMFWYRQDPGLGLRLIYFSYDVKMKEKGDIPEGYSVSREKKERFSLILESASTNQTSMYLCASRPNRGGDQPQHFGDGTRLSIL.

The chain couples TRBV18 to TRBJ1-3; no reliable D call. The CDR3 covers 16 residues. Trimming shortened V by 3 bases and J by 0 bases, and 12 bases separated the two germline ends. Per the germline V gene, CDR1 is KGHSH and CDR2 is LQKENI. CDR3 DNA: TGTGCCAGCTCACCTTTCGAGTCGTCCTCTGGAAACACCATATATTTT. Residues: CASSPFESSSGNTIYF.

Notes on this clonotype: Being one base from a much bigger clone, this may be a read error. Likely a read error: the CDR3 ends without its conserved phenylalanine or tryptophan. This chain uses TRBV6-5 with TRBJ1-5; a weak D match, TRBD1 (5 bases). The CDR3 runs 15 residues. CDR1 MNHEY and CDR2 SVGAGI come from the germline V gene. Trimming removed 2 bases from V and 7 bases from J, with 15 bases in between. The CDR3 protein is CASSYGTQGRQPQHL. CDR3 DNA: TGTGCCAGCAGTTACGGGACCCAGGGACGACAGCCCCAGCATCTT.

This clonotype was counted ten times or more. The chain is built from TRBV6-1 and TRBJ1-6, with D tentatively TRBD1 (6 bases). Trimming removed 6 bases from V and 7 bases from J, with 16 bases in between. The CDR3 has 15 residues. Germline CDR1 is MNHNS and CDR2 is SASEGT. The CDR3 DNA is TGTGCCAGCAGCCCACCCACAGGGTTGAATTCACCCCTCCACTTT. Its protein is CASSPPTGLNSPLHF.

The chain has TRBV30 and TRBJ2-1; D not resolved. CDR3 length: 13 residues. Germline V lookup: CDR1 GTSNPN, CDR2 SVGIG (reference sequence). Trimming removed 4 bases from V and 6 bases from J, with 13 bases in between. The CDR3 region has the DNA TGTGCCTGGACTCCCACGGCCTCCAATGAGCAGTTCTTC. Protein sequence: CAWTPTASNEQFF.

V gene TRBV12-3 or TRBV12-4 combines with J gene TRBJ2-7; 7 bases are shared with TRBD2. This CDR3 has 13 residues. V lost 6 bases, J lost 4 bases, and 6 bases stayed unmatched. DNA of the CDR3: TGTGCCAGCAGGGCTAGCGGCGGGTACGAGCAGTACTTC. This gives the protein CASRASGGYEQYF.

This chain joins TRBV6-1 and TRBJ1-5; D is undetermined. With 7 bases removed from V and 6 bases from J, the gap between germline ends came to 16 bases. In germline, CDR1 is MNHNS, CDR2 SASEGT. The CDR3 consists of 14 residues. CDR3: CASKPAPAIQPQHF. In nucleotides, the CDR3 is TGTGCCAGCAAGCCAGCCCCAGCAATTCAGCCCCAGCATTTT.

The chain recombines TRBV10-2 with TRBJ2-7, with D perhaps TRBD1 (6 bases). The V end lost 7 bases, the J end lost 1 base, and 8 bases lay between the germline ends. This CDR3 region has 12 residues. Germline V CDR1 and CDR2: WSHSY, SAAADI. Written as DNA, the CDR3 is TGCGCCAGCAAACAGGGTTCCTACGAGCAGTACTTC. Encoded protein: CASKQGSYEQYF.

The CDR3 loop is CASSTIMGSGNTIYF. The CDR3 DNA reads as TGTGCCAGCAGCACAATTATGGGCTCTGGAAACACCATATATTTT. The V and J genes are TRBV7-8 and TRBJ1-3, with unresolved D. The ends were cut back, 5 bases at V and 0 bases at J, with 11 bases in the middle. The V gene's germline CDR1 is SGHVS and CDR2 FQNEAQ. The CDR3 loop spans 15 amino acids.

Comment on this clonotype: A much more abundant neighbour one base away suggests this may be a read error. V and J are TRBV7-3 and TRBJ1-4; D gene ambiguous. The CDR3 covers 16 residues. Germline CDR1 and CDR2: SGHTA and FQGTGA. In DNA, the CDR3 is TGTGCCGGCAGCTGGGATCGGTGTCCCCCGAGGGAAAAACTGTTTTTT. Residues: CAGSWDRCPPREKLFF.

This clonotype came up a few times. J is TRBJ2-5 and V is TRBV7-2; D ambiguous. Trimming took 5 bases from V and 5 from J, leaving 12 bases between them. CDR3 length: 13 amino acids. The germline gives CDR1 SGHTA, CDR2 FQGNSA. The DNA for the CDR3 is TGTGCCAGCAGCGGTCTGGTCCGGGAGACCCAGTACTTC. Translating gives CASSGLVRETQYF.

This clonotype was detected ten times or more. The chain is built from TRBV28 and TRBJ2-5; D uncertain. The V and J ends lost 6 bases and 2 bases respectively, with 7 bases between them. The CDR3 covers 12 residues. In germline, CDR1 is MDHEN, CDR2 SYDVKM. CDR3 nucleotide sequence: TGTGCCAGCAGCCTAGAGCAAGAGACCCAGTACTTC. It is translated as CASSLEQETQYF.

CDR3 nucleotides: TGTGCCAGCAGTTCCCGGGACGGATACACAGATACGCAGTATTTT. This sequence encodes CASSSRDGYTDTQYF. The chain combines TRBV7-3 with TRBJ2-3, with D perhaps TRBD1 or TRBD2 (5 bases each). V was pared by 6 bases and J by 2 bases, with 15 bases between. The germline CDR1 and CDR2 sequences are SGHTA and FQGTGA. The CDR3 loop spans 15 amino acids.

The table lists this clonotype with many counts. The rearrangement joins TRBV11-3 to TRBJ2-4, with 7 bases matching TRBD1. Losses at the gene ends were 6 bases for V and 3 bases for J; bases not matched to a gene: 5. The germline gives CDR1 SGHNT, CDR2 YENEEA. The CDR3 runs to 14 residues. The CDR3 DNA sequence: TGTGCCAGCAGTTTCCGGGACAGCAAAAACATTCAGTACTTC. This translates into CASSFRDSKNIQYF. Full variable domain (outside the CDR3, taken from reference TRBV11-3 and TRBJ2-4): EAGVVQSPRYKIIEKKQPVAFWCNPISGHNTLYWYLQNLGQGPELLIRYENEEAVDDSQLPKDRFSAERLKGVDSTLKIQPAELGDSAVYLCASSFRDSKNIQYFGAGTRLSVL.

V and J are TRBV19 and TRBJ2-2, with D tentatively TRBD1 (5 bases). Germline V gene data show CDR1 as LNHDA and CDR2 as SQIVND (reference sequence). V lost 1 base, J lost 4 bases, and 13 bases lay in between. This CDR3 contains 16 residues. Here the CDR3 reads CASSIGGEQSTGELFF. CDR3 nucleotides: TGTGCCAGTAGTATAGGGGGCGAGCAGAGCACCGGGGAGCTGTTTTTT.

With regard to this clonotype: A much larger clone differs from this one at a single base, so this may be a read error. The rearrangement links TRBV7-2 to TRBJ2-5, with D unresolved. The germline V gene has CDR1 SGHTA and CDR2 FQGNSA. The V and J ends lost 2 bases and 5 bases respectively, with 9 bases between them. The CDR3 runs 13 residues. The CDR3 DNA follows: TGTGCCAGCAGCTTACTGGGAACGGAGACCCAGTACTTC. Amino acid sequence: CASSLLGTETQYF.

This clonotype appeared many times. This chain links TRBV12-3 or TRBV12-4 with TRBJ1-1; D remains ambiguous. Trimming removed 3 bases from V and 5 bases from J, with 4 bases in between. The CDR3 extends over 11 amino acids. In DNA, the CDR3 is TGTGCCAGCAGTTTTGGAACTGAAGCTTTCTTT. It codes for CASSFGTEAFF.

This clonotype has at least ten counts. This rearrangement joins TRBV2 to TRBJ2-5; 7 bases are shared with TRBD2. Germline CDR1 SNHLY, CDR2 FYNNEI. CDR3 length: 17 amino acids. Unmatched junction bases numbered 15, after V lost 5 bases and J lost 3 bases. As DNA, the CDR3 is TGTGCCAGCAGTTTTCCCCACGCCGGGACTACAGAAGAGACCCAGTACTTC. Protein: CASSFPHAGTTEETQYF.

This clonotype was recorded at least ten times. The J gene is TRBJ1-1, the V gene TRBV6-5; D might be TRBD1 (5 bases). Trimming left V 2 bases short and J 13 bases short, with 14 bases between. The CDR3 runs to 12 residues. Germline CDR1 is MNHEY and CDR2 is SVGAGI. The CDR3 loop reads CASSYPGTYGFF. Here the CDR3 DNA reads TGTGCCAGCAGTTACCCCGGGACCTACGGTTTCTTT.

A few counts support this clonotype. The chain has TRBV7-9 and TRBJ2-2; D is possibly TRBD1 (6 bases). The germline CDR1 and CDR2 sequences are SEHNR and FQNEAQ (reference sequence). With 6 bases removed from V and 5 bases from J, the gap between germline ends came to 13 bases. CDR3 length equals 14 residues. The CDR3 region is CASSWTDYTGELFF. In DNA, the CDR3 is TGTGCCAGCAGTTGGACAGACTATACCGGGGAGCTGTTTTTT.

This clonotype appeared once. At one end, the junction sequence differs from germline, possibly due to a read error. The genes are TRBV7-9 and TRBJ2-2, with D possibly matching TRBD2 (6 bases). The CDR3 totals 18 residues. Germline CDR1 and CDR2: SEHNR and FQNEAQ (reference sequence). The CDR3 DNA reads TGTGCCAACAGCTCCGCCGTTGGAGGGAGAGTGAACACCGGGGAGCTGTTTTTT. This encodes CANSSAVGGRVNTGELFF.

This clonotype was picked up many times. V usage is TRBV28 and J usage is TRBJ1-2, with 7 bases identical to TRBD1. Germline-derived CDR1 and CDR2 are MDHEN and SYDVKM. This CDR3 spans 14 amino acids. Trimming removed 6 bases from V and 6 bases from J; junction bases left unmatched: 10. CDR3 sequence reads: CASSTTGTENGYTF. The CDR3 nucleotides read TGTGCCAGCAGCACTACCGGGACAGAAAATGGCTACACCTTC.

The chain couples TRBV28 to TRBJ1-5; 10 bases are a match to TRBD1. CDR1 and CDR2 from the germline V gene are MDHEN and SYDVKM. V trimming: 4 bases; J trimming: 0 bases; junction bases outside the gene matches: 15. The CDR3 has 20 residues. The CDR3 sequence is CASSYNEGTGDSLSNQPQHF. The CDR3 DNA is TGTGCCAGCAGTTACAACGAAGGGACAGGGGACTCACTTAGCAATCAGCCCCAGCATTTT.

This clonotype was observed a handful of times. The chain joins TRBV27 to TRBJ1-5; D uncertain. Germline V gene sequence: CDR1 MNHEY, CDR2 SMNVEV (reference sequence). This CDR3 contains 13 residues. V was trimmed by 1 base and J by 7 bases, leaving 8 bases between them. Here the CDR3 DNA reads TGTGCCAGCAGTTTATACCCCCGACAGCCCCAGCATTTT. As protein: CASSLYPRQPQHF.

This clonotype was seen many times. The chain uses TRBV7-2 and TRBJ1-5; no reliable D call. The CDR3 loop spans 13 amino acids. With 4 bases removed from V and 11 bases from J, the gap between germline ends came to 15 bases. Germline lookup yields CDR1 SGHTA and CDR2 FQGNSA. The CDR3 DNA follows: TGTGCCAGCAGCTCCCTCAGGTTGCAAGCCCAGCATTTT. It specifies CASSSLRLQAQHF.